This T cell receptor beta chain was observed in a study of blood T cell repertoires in COVID-19. Clones were read by immunoSEQ multiplex PCR, and TCRdb kept only the in-frame ones, dropping some. The table includes 150,000 or so clones, roughly nine tenths detected once. Germline V gene sequence: CDR1 MNHEY, CDR2 SVGAGI. Trimming at V came to 6 bases and at J to 9 bases, leaving 9 bases not matched to a gene. There are 14 residues in the CDR3. The TCR comes from a man younger than 30 with acute or convalescent COVID-19. The rearrangement joins TRBV6-5 to TRBJ2-1, with 9 bases matching TRBD2. Sample: peripheral blood. The CDR3 is CASRRGLAPGEQFF. CDR3 bases: TGTGCCAGCAGGAGGGGACTAGCCCCTGGTGAGCAGTTCTTC.